This section outlines one T cell receptor (beta chain) sequence together with its context. Its specificity is not known. Every donor had one or more pre-ART and two or more post-ART PBMC samples. The record originates from a study of long-term antiretroviral therapy in people with HIV. A v3.0 immunoSEQ assay was performed at survey level. Produced via immunoSEQ multiplex PCR; TCRdb's table is partial and in-frame only. The repertoire consists of tens of thousands of clones, with 80% occurring once and the leading ten covering about 5.8%. Study findings and constraints: Relative to control repertoires, HIV repertoires exhibited narrower CDR3 length ranges. Blood sampling spanned 2004 to 2017, possibly under older ART regimens.

This TCR was recovered from a man aged 25-45 years with HIV. The source was unsorted PBMCs, collected 3.4 years after starting antiretroviral therapy.

The CDR3 protein is CSVDRTLEQFF. The CDR3 DNA reads as TGCAGCGTTGACAGAACACTGGAGCAGTTCTTC. J is TRBJ2-1 and V is TRBV29-1; D is undetermined. This CDR3 has 11 amino acids. CDR1 and CDR2 from the germline V gene are SQVTM and ANQGSEA. The V gene lost 3 bases and the J gene lost 10 bases, with 10 bases spanning the gap.